What follows describes a single TCR beta chain. Followed longitudinally, the Seattle patients had been enrolled during active infection. CDR3 length equals 16 residues. CDR1 and CDR2 from the germline V gene are MNHEY and SMNVEV (reference sequence). The ends lost 3 bases at V and 3 bases at J; junction bases unmatched: 7. The data stem from a study of blood T cell repertoires in COVID-19. Study summary: From the United States, Italy and Spain came samples of acute and convalescent COVID-19. T cells, B-cell-depleted T cells, or PBMCs supplied cDNA or gDNA.

Authors' data handling: For nucleated cells, counts were estimated from reference gene primer amplification. Sequencing used immunoSEQ multiplex PCR; TCRdb keeps in-frame clones, though not all of them. V, J and clone size derive from that table, while D and trimming were established from the DNA sequence. The profile shows some 150,000 clones, around 85% of them singletons. This clonotype was sampled from a woman in her sixties with COVID-19, enrolled during active disease. V and J are TRBV27 and TRBJ2-7, with TRBD1 identical over 11 bases. The sample consisted of peripheral blood. The CDR3 DNA sequence: TGTGCCAGCAGTTTTGGGGCCGGGACAGGGGGCTACGAGCAGTACTTC. Encoded protein: CASSFGAGTGGYEQYF.